What follows is one T cell receptor beta chain and its context. The data were obtained in a study of blood T cell repertoires in COVID-19. Participant ages covered about 18 to 89 years across around 22 US areas. Clinical history as reported by participants underpinned cohort assignment. Sequencing was performed with immunoSEQ multiplex PCR; in TCRdb, only in-frame clones are kept and a portion is missing. The table includes almost 200,000 clones, 80% to 90% detected once. CDR1 is SGHRS and CDR2 is YFSETQ in the germline V gene. V dropped 2 bases and J dropped 9 bases, with 15 bases sitting between them. The CDR3 totals 15 residues.

The chain recombines TRBV5-1 with TRBJ1-6; D call uncertain. The TCR sequence derives from a woman aged 18-30 years who had recovered from COVID-19. Material for sequencing was PBMCs or T cells enriched from blood (not recorded which). The CDR3 DNA reads as TGCGCCAGCAGCTTAGAACAAGTCCCTCGTTCACCCCTCCACTTT. This translates into CASSLEQVPRSPLHF.